These 10 T cell receptor beta chains share one sample of origin, sequenced in a study of T cell responses to AZD1222 COVID-19 vaccine. Using immunoSEQ multiplex PCR, the repertoire was profiled, and TCRdb retains in-frame clones only, with some absent. Altogether 90,000 to 150,000 clones are present, 75% to 90% being singletons, with the ten largest covering roughly 2.4%. This specimen consisted of peripheral blood, obtained on day 0 of AZD1222 vaccination. Receptors originate from an adult in good health.

This clone came up a few times. This rearrangement joins TRBV18 to TRBJ1-6, with TRBD1 as a possible D gene (5 bases). V lost 3 bases, J lost 10 bases, and 16 bases lay in between. Germline V CDR1 and CDR2: KGHSH, LQKENI. The CDR3 length is 15 residues. CDR3: CASSPSKGLGSPLHF. The DNA of the CDR3 is TGTGCCAGCTCACCGTCGAAGGGGCTAGGGTCACCCCTCCACTTT.

The V gene is TRBV2, the J gene TRBJ2-5; 9 nucleotides line up with TRBD1. The V segment lost 5 bases and the J segment 2 bases; nucleotides outside the gene matches: 6. The CDR3 is made up of 15 amino acids. Germline V CDR1 and CDR2: SNHLY, FYNNEI. The CDR3 DNA follows: TGTGCCAGCAGTAAAGGACAGGGGATACAAGAGACCCAGTACTTC. It codes for CASSKGQGIQETQYF.

Only one count was recorded for this clone. This chain connects TRBV30 to TRBJ2-3; 8 bases fit TRBD1. CDR1 GTSNPN and CDR2 SVGIG come from the germline V gene (reference sequence). Losses at the gene ends were 6 bases for V and 4 bases for J; bases not matched to a gene: 12. The CDR3 is 15 amino acids. CDR3 in amino acids: CACQNGQGWADTQYF. CDR3 DNA sequence: TGTGCCTGCCAAAACGGACAGGGATGGGCAGATACGCAGTATTTT.

J is TRBJ2-5 and V is TRBV4-1; D may be TRBD1 (5 bases). V lost 1 base and J 0 bases, leaving 9 bases between the germline ends. In germline, CDR1 is MGHRA, CDR2 YSYEKL. The CDR3 spans 15 residues. DNA of the CDR3: TGCGCCAGCAGCCAAGCTCCCAGGGACCAAGAGACCCAGTACTTC. It translates to CASSQAPRDQETQYF.

The J gene is TRBJ2-3, the V gene TRBV2, with D maybe TRBD1 (6 bases). V lost 8 bases and J 1 base, leaving 10 bases between the germline ends. This CDR3 region has 13 residues. Germline V gene sequence: CDR1 SNHLY, CDR2 FYNNEI. The CDR3 is CASFAGGTDTQYF. CDR3 bases: TGTGCCAGCTTTGCAGGGGGCACAGATACGCAGTATTTT.

The chain carries TRBV3-1 (or the pseudogene TRBV3-2) and TRBJ2-7, with D uncertain. CDR3 size: 13 residues. Germline loops: CDR1 LGHDT, CDR2 YNNKEL (reference sequence). Trimming removed 5 bases from V and 7 bases from J, with 15 bases in between. CDR3 amino acids: CASSGQYGDEQYF. The CDR3 bases are TGTGCCAGCAGCGGGCAGTATGGAGATGAGCAGTACTTC.

This clone has a single count. V gene TRBV28 combines with J gene TRBJ1-1; D perhaps matches TRBD1 (5 bases). The CDR3 contains 14 residues. CDR1 MDHEN and CDR2 SYDVKM come from the germline V gene. Trimming shortened V by 6 bases and J by 4 bases, and 15 bases separated the two germline ends. The CDR3 loop reads CASRTGGKVTEAFF. DNA for the CDR3: TGTGCCAGCAGGACCGGGGGGAAGGTCACTGAAGCTTTCTTT. The variable domain in full, with the rest retrieved from reference TRBV28 and TRBJ1-1, is DVKVTQSSRYLVKRTGEKVFLECVQDMDHENMFWYRQDPGLGLRLIYFSYDVKMKEKGDIPEGYSVSREKKERFSLILESASTNQTSMYLCASRTGGKVTEAFFGQGTRLTVV.

The rearrangement joins TRBV5-1 to TRBJ1-2; D not certain. The CDR3 spans 15 residues. Germline CDR1 reads SGHRS; CDR2 reads YFSETQ. Trimming took off 4 bases at V and 6 bases at J, with 19 bases between the two ends. The CDR3 loop is CASSPPDVGWHGYTF. Here the CDR3 DNA reads TGCGCCAGCAGCCCCCCAGACGTAGGGTGGCATGGCTACACCTTC.

This chain uses TRBV15 with TRBJ2-1; TRBD2 is a possible D gene (7 bases). Trimming removed 6 bases at V and 3 bases at J, with 30 bases between. The CDR3 length is 20 residues. Germline V gene sequence: CDR1 LNHNV, CDR2 YYDKDF (reference sequence). CDR3 region: CATSPRGARAGIGGYNEQFF. The CDR3 DNA reads TGTGCCACCAGTCCAAGGGGAGCCCGAGCGGGAATAGGGGGCTACAATGAGCAGTTCTTC.

The rearrangement uses TRBV6-5 and TRBJ1-5; possible D gene TRBD1, 5 bases. The CDR3 is made up of 13 amino acids. With 9 bases removed from V and 4 bases from J, the gap between germline ends came to 13 bases. Per germline, CDR1 MNHEY and CDR2 SVGAGI. CDR3 region: CASALGPNQPQHF. The CDR3 DNA follows: TGTGCCAGTGCATTGGGGCCAAATCAGCCCCAGCATTTT.